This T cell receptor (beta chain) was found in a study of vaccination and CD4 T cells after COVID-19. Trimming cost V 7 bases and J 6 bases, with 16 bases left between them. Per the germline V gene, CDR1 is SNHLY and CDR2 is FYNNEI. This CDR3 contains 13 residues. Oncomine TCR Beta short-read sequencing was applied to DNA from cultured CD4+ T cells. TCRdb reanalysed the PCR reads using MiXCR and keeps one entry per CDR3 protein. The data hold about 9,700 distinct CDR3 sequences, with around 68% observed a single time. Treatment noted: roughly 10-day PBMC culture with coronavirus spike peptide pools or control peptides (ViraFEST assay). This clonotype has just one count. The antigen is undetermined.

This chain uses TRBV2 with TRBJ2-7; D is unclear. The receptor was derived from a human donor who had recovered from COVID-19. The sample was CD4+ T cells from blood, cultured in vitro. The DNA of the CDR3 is TGTGCCAGCACCTTAGAGGAGCCCGGCGAGCAGTACTTC. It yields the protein CASTLEEPGEQYF.